Shown below are 5 T cell receptor beta chains from a single sample sequenced in a study of blood T cell repertoires in COVID-19. Repertoires were generated with immunoSEQ multiplex PCR, while TCRdb's copy carries only in-frame clones and drops some. The repertoire includes some 250,000 clones, 65% to 85% of them detected once, and 27% sits in the top ten. Sequences were obtained from peripheral blood. These receptors were collected from a man aged 35 to 55 with acute or convalescent COVID-19.

The chain joins TRBV15 to TRBJ2-3; TRBD2 matches 7 bases. The V gene end was trimmed by 9 bases and the J gene end by 3 bases; junction bases not matched to a gene: 6. CDR3 size: 13 residues. Germline-derived CDR1 and CDR2 are LNHNV and YYDKDF (reference sequence). The CDR3 DNA reads TGTGCCACGCGGGGTAGCGGGACAGATACGCAGTATTTT. Translated, it gives CATRGSGTDTQYF.

The rearrangement joins TRBV27 to TRBJ2-5; a possible D gene is TRBD2 (5 bases). Trimming left V 0 bases short and J 5 bases short, with 10 bases between. The CDR3 is 14 residues long. From germline, CDR1 is MNHEY and CDR2 SMNVEV (reference sequence). The CDR3 protein is CASSLSTRGETQYF. For the CDR3, the DNA is TGTGCCAGCAGTTTATCGACCAGAGGGGAGACCCAGTACTTC.

The chain has TRBV20-1 and TRBJ2-4; perhaps TRBD1 as D (6 bases). Between the trimmed V and J ends, which lost 3 bases and 10 bases, there was a span of 16 bases. Germline V lookup: CDR1 DFQATT, CDR2 SNEGSKA (reference sequence). The CDR3 runs to 13 residues. The DNA of the CDR3 is TGCAGTGCTAGTCGAGGGGGACACCCGATTCAGTACTTC. This codes for CSASRGGHPIQYF.

In its sample, this clone was seen once. The chain combines TRBV5-1 with TRBJ1-2, with 9 bases that match TRBD1. V lost 1 base, J lost 5 bases, and 6 bases stayed unmatched. The CDR3 consists of 15 residues. CDR1 and CDR2 from the germline V gene are SGHRS and YFSETQ. CDR3: CASSLYGTGRYGYTF. The CDR3, as DNA: TGCGCCAGCAGCTTGTACGGGACAGGGCGTTATGGCTACACCTTC. Full variable domain (remainder filled in from reference TRBV5-1 and TRBJ1-2): KAGVTQTPRYLIKTRGQQVTLSCSPISGHRSVSWYQQTPGQGLQFLFEYFSETQRNKGNFPGRFSGRQFSNSRSEMNVSTLELGDSALYLCASSLYGTGRYGYTFGSGTRLTVV.

This clone was seen just once. The chain recombines TRBV18 with TRBJ2-3; D gene unclear. V lost 0 bases and J lost 1, with 11 bases in between. The CDR3 sequence is 16 residues long. Germline values: CDR1 KGHSH, CDR2 LQKENI. The CDR3 nucleotides read TGTGCCAGCTCACCACCGGAGTCCGCGGGCACAGATACGCAGTATTTT. Translation gives CASSPPESAGTDTQYF. The variable domain in full, with the rest retrieved from reference TRBV18 and TRBJ2-3, is NAGVMQNPRHLVRRRGQEARLRCSPMKGHSHVYWYRQLPEEGLKFMVYLQKENIIDESGMPKERFSAEFPKEGPSILRIQQVVRGDSAAYFCASSPPESAGTDTQYFGPGTRLTVL.